Listed below are T cell receptor beta chains from one sample, sequenced in a study of cytomegalovirus exposure and HLA in healthy donors. TCRdb's copy holds only in-frame clones and misses some; the assay was immunoSEQ multiplex PCR. The data show roughly 120,000 clones, about four fifths seen once. The source material was PBMCs. The source is a woman aged 40 to 55 in good health and CMV-seronegative. The CDR3 runs from the conserved cysteine through the conserved F or W. Fields, in order: clone size, J gene, V gene, D gene, CDR3 DNA, CDR3 protein. A D gene is named only where the DNA matches it firmly. Size values are once, few and many counts, or a class for expanded clones, and some rows have none.

clone_size: NA; j_call: TRBJ2-7; v_call: TRBV2; d_call: NA; cdr3_nt: TGTGCCAGCACGGCGGACTCCTACGAGCAGTACTTC; cdr3_aa: CASTADSYEQYF
clone_size: NA; j_call: TRBJ2-5; v_call: TRBV4-1; d_call: TRBD2; cdr3_nt: TGCGCCAGCAGCCAAGTTCTGGGAGCGGGAGAGGGGTGGGAGACCCAGTACTTC; cdr3_aa: CASSQVLGAGEGWETQYF
clone_size: NA; j_call: TRBJ2-5; v_call: TRBV27; d_call: TRBD2; cdr3_nt: TGTGCCAGCAGTCAACTAGCGGGGGTTGGACAAGAGACCCAGTACTTC; cdr3_aa: CASSQLAGVGQETQYF
clone_size: NA; j_call: TRBJ2-1; v_call: TRBV7-3; d_call: TRBD2; cdr3_nt: TGTGCCAGCAGATTAGCGGGGGGGCCGCGGGGGGAGCAGTTCTTC; cdr3_aa: CASRLAGGPRGEQFF
clone_size: NA; j_call: TRBJ1-2; v_call: TRBV19; d_call: TRBD1; cdr3_nt: TGTGCCAGTAGCCCCGGGACAGGGGCCATTCAGCGAGGCTACACCTTC; cdr3_aa: CASSPGTGAIQRGYTF
clone_size: NA; j_call: TRBJ1-5; v_call: TRBV28; d_call: NA; cdr3_nt: TGTGCCAGCAGGACAGGTAGCAATCAGCCCCAGCATTTT; cdr3_aa: CASRTGSNQPQHF
clone_size: few; j_call: TRBJ1-1; v_call: TRBV14; d_call: NA; cdr3_nt: TGTGCCAGCAGCCAAGAAAGACCGGGAATATGGAACACTGAAGCTTTCTTT; cdr3_aa: CASSQERPGIWNTEAFF
clone_size: few; j_call: TRBJ2-1; v_call: TRBV4-2; d_call: NA; cdr3_nt: TGTGCCAGCAGCCCCATGGGGAGACTCAGCGCCTACAATGAGCAGTTCTTC; cdr3_aa: CASSPMGRLSAYNEQFF
clone_size: NA; j_call: TRBJ1-3; v_call: TRBV18; d_call: NA; cdr3_nt: TGTGCCAGCTCATCCCAAGGGAGTACTGGAAACACCATATATTTT; cdr3_aa: CASSSQGSTGNTIYF
clone_size: NA; j_call: TRBJ1-3; v_call: TRBV25-1; d_call: NA; cdr3_nt: TGTGCCAGCGGGCTATCGGAAGGAAACACCATATATTTT; cdr3_aa: CASGLSEGNTIYF
clone_size: NA; j_call: TRBJ1-1; v_call: TRBV27; d_call: TRBD1; cdr3_nt: TGTGCCAGCAGTTTAATCAGGGGGCACACTGAAGCTTTCTTT; cdr3_aa: CASSLIRGHTEAFF
clone_size: NA; j_call: TRBJ2-7; v_call: TRBV5-1; d_call: NA; cdr3_nt: TGCGCCAGCAGCTTGGTACCCTACGAGCAGTACTTC; cdr3_aa: CASSLVPYEQYF
clone_size: NA; j_call: TRBJ2-3; v_call: TRBV6-4; d_call: NA; cdr3_nt: TGTGCCAGCAGTGACTCTTGGCAGGCAGATACGCAGTATTTT; cdr3_aa: CASSDSWQADTQYF
clone_size: few; j_call: TRBJ1-1; v_call: TRBV2; d_call: NA; cdr3_nt: TGTGCCAGCAGTGGGGCCACACAGGGCCATGGAGCTTTCTTT; cdr3_aa: CASSGATQGHGAFF
clone_size: few; j_call: TRBJ1-3; v_call: TRBV4-2; d_call: NA; cdr3_nt: TGTGCCAGCAGCCAAGAGTGGTGGAGCTCTGGAAACACCATATATTTT; cdr3_aa: CASSQEWWSSGNTIYF
clone_size: once; j_call: TRBJ2-5; v_call: TRBV6-4; d_call: NA; cdr3_nt: TGTGCCAGCAGTGACCTCCCGGGTTCCCAAGAGACCCAGTACTTC; cdr3_aa: CASSDLPGSQETQYF
clone_size: NA; j_call: TRBJ1-1; v_call: TRBV6-6; d_call: TRBD1; cdr3_nt: TGTGCCAGCAGTTACTCGGGGGACAGGAGCCCTGAAGCTTTCTTT; cdr3_aa: CASSYSGDRSPEAFF
clone_size: NA; j_call: TRBJ2-7; v_call: TRBV28; d_call: NA; cdr3_nt: TGTGCCAGCAGCCCCCCAGGGGTTAGCTCCTACGAGCAGTACTTC; cdr3_aa: CASSPPGVSSYEQYF
clone_size: NA; j_call: TRBJ1-6; v_call: TRBV23-1; d_call: TRBD1; cdr3_nt: TGCGCCAGCAGTCCGGACAGGGGCAGTGAACCCCTCCACTTT; cdr3_aa: CASSPDRGSEPLHF
clone_size: once; j_call: TRBJ2-2; v_call: TRBV18; d_call: NA; cdr3_nt: TGTGCCAGCTCACCCTGGGGCAGGGTGAACACCGGGGAGCTGTTTTTT; cdr3_aa: CASSPWGRVNTGELFF
clone_size: NA; j_call: TRBJ1-1; v_call: TRBV19; d_call: NA; cdr3_nt: TGTGCCAGTAGTATAGTTCCCCCCTCCTCACAGAACACTGAAGCTTTCTTT; cdr3_aa: CASSIVPPSSQNTEAFF
clone_size: NA; j_call: TRBJ1-2; v_call: TRBV18; d_call: TRBD1; cdr3_nt: TGTGCCAGCTCACCAGGGACAGGCGGCTATGGCTACACCTTC; cdr3_aa: CASSPGTGGYGYTF
clone_size: NA; j_call: TRBJ1-2; v_call: TRBV6-1; d_call: NA; cdr3_nt: TGTGCCAGCAGTGAATACGGGCGGGTAGGCTACACCTTC; cdr3_aa: CASSEYGRVGYTF
clone_size: NA; j_call: TRBJ1-2; v_call: TRBV10-3; d_call: NA; cdr3_nt: TGTGCCATCAGTGAAGCAGGCTTCGAAGGCTATGGCTACACCTTC; cdr3_aa: CAISEAGFEGYGYTF
clone_size: few; j_call: TRBJ2-1; v_call: TRBV4-3; d_call: NA; cdr3_nt: TGCGCCAGCAGCCTGGGGCGCAATGAGCAGTTCTTC; cdr3_aa: CASSLGRNEQFF
clone_size: NA; j_call: TRBJ1-2; v_call: TRBV19; d_call: NA; cdr3_nt: TGTGCCAGTAGTATTCCGGGGGAGGCAACCTATGGCTACACCTTC; cdr3_aa: CASSIPGEATYGYTF
clone_size: NA; j_call: TRBJ2-7; v_call: TRBV14; d_call: NA; cdr3_nt: TGTGCCAGCAGCCAAGATCTCGGGGTAGCGCGCTACGAGCAGTACTTC; cdr3_aa: CASSQDLGVARYEQYF
clone_size: NA; j_call: TRBJ1-1; v_call: TRBV11-1; d_call: NA; cdr3_nt: TGTGCCAGCAGCCCCTGGGGGCGTACTGAAGCTTTCTTT; cdr3_aa: CASSPWGRTEAFF
clone_size: NA; j_call: TRBJ2-2; v_call: TRBV11-2; d_call: TRBD2; cdr3_nt: TGTGCCAGCAGCTTAGCTAGCGGGTCGAACACCGGGGAGCTGTTTTTT; cdr3_aa: CASSLASGSNTGELFF
clone_size: NA; j_call: TRBJ1-1; v_call: TRBV10-1; d_call: NA; cdr3_nt: TGCGCCAGCAGTGATGGGGGCGTTTTCACTGAAGCTTTCTTT; cdr3_aa: CASSDGGVFTEAFF
clone_size: NA; j_call: TRBJ2-7; v_call: TRBV7-2; d_call: NA; cdr3_nt: TGTGCCAGCAGCTCTGGGGGGGCCGAGCAGTACTTC; cdr3_aa: CASSSGGAEQYF
clone_size: NA; j_call: TRBJ2-3; v_call: TRBV7-2; d_call: TRBD1; cdr3_nt: TGTGCCAGCAGCTATCGGACAGGTTCAGATACGCAGTATTTT; cdr3_aa: CASSYRTGSDTQYF
clone_size: NA; j_call: TRBJ1-1; v_call: TRBV30; d_call: NA; cdr3_nt: TGTGCCCGGAAGGGGGAAGGGGTTGGCACTGAAGCTTTCTTT; cdr3_aa: CARKGEGVGTEAFF
clone_size: NA; j_call: TRBJ2-2; v_call: TRBV5-1; d_call: NA; cdr3_nt: TGCGCCAGCAGCCGAACATCAAAGACAGGCCCCACCGGGGAGCTGTTTTTT; cdr3_aa: CASSRTSKTGPTGELFF
clone_size: few; j_call: TRBJ1-3; v_call: TRBV11-2; d_call: TRBD1; cdr3_nt: TGTGCCAGTTCGACAGGGGGTGGAAACACCATATATTTT; cdr3_aa: CASSTGGGNTIYF
clone_size: NA; j_call: TRBJ2-1; v_call: TRBV11-2; d_call: TRBD2; cdr3_nt: TGTGCCAGTAGGGGGGGGGCTAGCGGGAGCCATGAGCAGTTCTTC; cdr3_aa: CASRGGASGSHEQFF
clone_size: NA; j_call: TRBJ1-1; v_call: TRBV6-5; d_call: TRBD1; cdr3_nt: TGTGCCAGCAGCCTCACAGGGGGCCCTGAAGCTTTCTTT; cdr3_aa: CASSLTGGPEAFF
clone_size: NA; j_call: TRBJ1-1; v_call: TRBV7-9; d_call: NA; cdr3_nt: TGTGCCAGCAGCGCCGGGTATGGGGGGACTGAAGCTTTCTTT; cdr3_aa: CASSAGYGGTEAFF
clone_size: NA; j_call: TRBJ2-3; v_call: TRBV2; d_call: NA; cdr3_nt: TGTGCCAGCAGTGATTGGGGGGGCACGCAGTATTTT; cdr3_aa: CASSDWGGTQYF
clone_size: NA; j_call: TRBJ1-1; v_call: TRBV6-5; d_call: TRBD1; cdr3_nt: TGTGCCAGCAGTAGAGGGACAGGGAGAACTGAAGCTTTCTTT; cdr3_aa: CASSRGTGRTEAFF
clone_size: few; j_call: TRBJ1-2; v_call: TRBV9; d_call: NA; cdr3_nt: TGTGCCAGCAGCGTAGCTAGGGAGAGCTATGGCTACACCTTC; cdr3_aa: CASSVARESYGYTF
clone_size: NA; j_call: TRBJ2-6; v_call: TRBV5-4; d_call: TRBD1; cdr3_nt: TGTGCCAGCAGCTTGGAGGGGGCCGGGGCCAACGTCCTGACTTTC; cdr3_aa: CASSLEGAGANVLTF
clone_size: NA; j_call: TRBJ2-3; v_call: TRBV7-3; d_call: TRBD2; cdr3_nt: TGTGCCAGCAGCTTAGCGGGGGGACTAGATACGCAGTATTTT; cdr3_aa: CASSLAGGLDTQYF
clone_size: NA; j_call: TRBJ2-7; v_call: TRBV5-1; d_call: NA; cdr3_nt: TGCGCCAGCAGCTTGGAGACGACAGCGACCTACGAGCAGTACTTC; cdr3_aa: CASSLETTATYEQYF
clone_size: NA; j_call: TRBJ2-7; v_call: TRBV7-9; d_call: TRBD1; cdr3_nt: TGTGCCAGCAGCTTGGAATGGACGCAGGACAGGGGGTTTTCCTACGAGCAGTACTTC; cdr3_aa: CASSLEWTQDRGFSYEQYF
clone_size: NA; j_call: TRBJ2-1; v_call: TRBV5-6; d_call: TRBD2; cdr3_nt: TGTGCCAGCAGCTTGGGACTAGCGGGGGCCTCACACTCCTACAATGAGCAGTTCTTC; cdr3_aa: CASSLGLAGASHSYNEQFF
clone_size: few; j_call: TRBJ1-2; v_call: TRBV13; d_call: NA; cdr3_nt: TGTGCCAGCAGCTCTCGGACACCTTGGGACTATGGCTACACCTTC; cdr3_aa: CASSSRTPWDYGYTF
clone_size: NA; j_call: TRBJ2-2; v_call: TRBV7-9; d_call: TRBD1; cdr3_nt: TGTGCCAGCAGCTTCGGACAGGGGGCCGCCGGGGAGCTGTTTTTT; cdr3_aa: CASSFGQGAAGELFF
clone_size: NA; j_call: TRBJ1-3; v_call: TRBV28; d_call: TRBD1; cdr3_nt: TGTGCCAGCCGCGGGGACAGGGTTGGTGGAAACACCATATATTTT; cdr3_aa: CASRGDRVGGNTIYF
clone_size: NA; j_call: TRBJ2-7; v_call: TRBV13; d_call: NA; cdr3_nt: TGTGCCAGCAGCCCGGGGGTCAATTATTACGAGCAGTACTTC; cdr3_aa: CASSPGVNYYEQYF
clone_size: NA; j_call: TRBJ2-2; v_call: TRBV2; d_call: TRBD2; cdr3_nt: TGTGCCAGCAGTGATGGGGGGGAAATGGCCGGGGAGCTGTTTTTT; cdr3_aa: CASSDGGEMAGELFF
clone_size: NA; j_call: TRBJ2-3; v_call: TRBV7-2; d_call: TRBD2; cdr3_nt: TGTGCCAGCAGCTTGGAACTTCGTAGCGGGGCCCTCCGGGATACGCAGTATTTT; cdr3_aa: CASSLELRSGALRDTQYF
clone_size: NA; j_call: TRBJ2-1; v_call: TRBV18; d_call: TRBD1; cdr3_nt: TGTGCCAGCTCACCTGGGACAGGGGTTTTCTACAATGAGCAGTTCTTC; cdr3_aa: CASSPGTGVFYNEQFF
clone_size: few; j_call: TRBJ2-3; v_call: TRBV7-2; d_call: TRBD1; cdr3_nt: TGTGCCAGCAGCCCCAGAACCGGGACAGTGATCACAGATACGCAGTATTTT; cdr3_aa: CASSPRTGTVITDTQYF
clone_size: NA; j_call: TRBJ1-5; v_call: TRBV18; d_call: TRBD1; cdr3_nt: TGTGCCAGCTCAGGAGGGGGCGATCAGCCCCAGCATTTT; cdr3_aa: CASSGGGDQPQHF